This T cell receptor beta chain was recorded in a study of T cell clonality in common variable immunodeficiency. Control and CVID samples contributed equal amounts of genomic DNA. Profiling relied on immunoSEQ multiplex PCR, and the TCRdb table lists in-frame clones only, not all of them. The sample lists 45,000 to 55,000 clones, none appearing once, the ten largest making up 4.5% to 5.5%. This clone was recorded many times. Antigen specificity is unknown. Read coverage stops 3 residues before the CDR3 terminus; the germline J gene supplies the remainder. Germline loops: CDR1 LNHDA, CDR2 SQIVND (reference sequence). The V end lost 0 bases, the J end lost 0 bases, and 10 bases lay between the germline ends. CDR3 length: 16 amino acids. Study-wide results and limits: Fewer TCRbeta clones were shared among CVID subjects than controls. The cause of increased CVID clonality remains unclear without subpopulation sequencing.

This TCR derives from a person aged 18-70 years in good health. The chain combines TRBV19 with TRBJ2-3, with a tentative D call TRBD1 (5 bases). The sequenced sample was peripheral blood mononuclear cells. The part of the CDR3 DNA that was read is TGTGCCAGTAGTATAGACAGGGAAGGAAGCACAGATACG. This sequence encodes CASSIDREGSTDT. The whole CDR3 reads CASSIDREGSTDTQYF. Full variable domain (rest looked up from reference TRBV19 and TRBJ2-3): DGGITQSPKYLFRKEGQNVTLSCEQNLNHDAMYWYRQDPGQGLRLIYYSQIVNDFQKGDIAEGYSVSREKKESFPLTVTSAQKNPTAFYLCASSIDREGSTDTQYFGPGTRLTVL.